The present TCR beta chain was sequenced within a study of spatial heterogeneity in lung cancer. Study-level background: As counted in raw reads, each unique TCR and UMI combination appeared more than ten times on average.

Unique molecular identifiers, one per molecule, were present on every TCR cDNA molecule. TCRdb fed the 5' RACE reads into MiXCR, producing one record per CDR3 protein. The sample carries some 37,000 distinct CDR3 sequences, 7.5% to 8% recorded once. This clonotype was counted at least ten times. Noted time point: sample taken at primary tumor resection. This specimen consisted of PBMCs, obtained at surgery. The receptor was isolated from a male donor with early-stage non-small cell lung cancer.

Written as DNA, the CDR3 is TGTGCCAGCAGCCCCGGTGCGGGGGGAACCTACGAGCAGTACTTC. The encoded protein is CASSPGAGGTYEQYF. This chain links TRBV6-5 with TRBJ2-7, with 8 bases fitting TRBD2. The CDR3 runs to 15 residues. Germline V gene sequence: CDR1 MNHEY, CDR2 SVGAGI. The J segment lost 2 bases and the V segment lost 6 bases, leaving 9 bases of the junction unmatched.